The rows below give T cell receptor beta chains drawn from one sample of a study of Ad26.COV2.S vaccination and SARS-CoV-2 variants. The method was immunoSEQ multiplex PCR; TCRdb's version includes in-frame clones alone and lacks a portion of them. The repertoire holds about 350,000 clones, 70% to 90% seen once, with about 10% in the top ten. Material: peripheral blood, obtained in a trial of Ad26.COV2.S vaccine versus placebo. The receptors derive from a person aged 18 to 65 who received the Ad26.COV2.S COVID-19 vaccine or a placebo. Both conserved end residues are part of each CDR3. The D gene is left open where the match is weak. Rows may omit the clone size; those that give it use once, few, many or a size class.

V	J	D	size	DNA	CDR3
TRBV18	TRBJ1-2	-	-	TGTGCCAGCTCAGACCCGGGCAGGGACTATGGCTACACCTTC	CASSDPGRDYGYTF
TRBV28	TRBJ2-7	-	-	TGTGCCAGCAGTTCCGTAGACTACGAGCAGTACTTC	CASSSVDYEQYF
TRBV7-9	TRBJ2-3	-	-	TGTGCCAGCAGCCCTCGGGGCCCAGAACTCACAGATACGCAGTATTTT	CASSPRGPELTDTQYF
TRBV29-1	TRBJ2-3	-	once	TGCAGCGCCCCGGGTGCAGGTACGCAGTATTTT	CSAPGAGTQYF
TRBV19	TRBJ1-5	-	few	TGTGCCAGTAGTGCGATGACACGATACACCAATCAGCCCCAGCATTTT	CASSAMTRYTNQPQHF
TRBV4-1	TRBJ2-7	TRBD1	few	TGCGCCAGCAGCCCACCGGGACAGGGATTGGGCGAGCAGTACTTC	CASSPPGQGLGEQYF
TRBV7-9	TRBJ2-1	TRBD2	-	TGTGCCAGCAGCTCCTACGGACTAGCGGGAGGTGAGCAGTTCTTC	CASSSYGLAGGEQFF
TRBV4-2	TRBJ1-4	-	-	TGTGCCAGCAGCCTCCAGGGGAAAACTAATGAAAAACTGTTTTTT	CASSLQGKTNEKLFF
TRBV7-8	TRBJ2-2	-	-	TGTGCCAGCAGCCGGGGGCCCGGGGAGCTGTTTTTT	CASSRGPGELFF
TRBV4-3	TRBJ2-5	-	-	TGCGCCAGCAGCCAAGATCAAGCGAGGGAGACCCAGTACTTC	CASSQDQARETQYF
TRBV9	TRBJ2-3	-	-	TGTGCCAGCAGCCCTCTGACTGGAGCTACGCAGTATTTT	CASSPLTGATQYF
TRBV4-2	TRBJ2-6	TRBD1	-	TGTGCCAGCAGCCAAGAGGTACAGGGGGCGGTTGGGGCCAACGTCCTGACTTTC	CASSQEVQGAVGANVLTF
TRBV10-3	TRBJ1-5	-	-	TGTGCCATCAGTGACTCTCACGGTAGCAATCAGCCCCAGCATTTT	CAISDSHGSNQPQHF
TRBV5-1	TRBJ1-3	-	-	TGCGCCAGCAGCCCGGGACTTTCGAGCCACTCTGGAAACACCATATATTTT	CASSPGLSSHSGNTIYF
TRBV7-8	TRBJ2-3	-	-	TGTGCCAGCAGCTACACAGATACGCAGTATTTT	CASSYTDTQYF
TRBV27	TRBJ2-3	TRBD2	-	TGTGCCAGCAGTGAGCTAGCGGGAGGGGTCACAGATACGCAGTATTTT	CASSELAGGVTDTQYF
TRBV10-3	TRBJ1-1	-	-	TGTGCCATCCAAAACCCGGGGAGTAACACTGAAGCTTTCTTT	CAIQNPGSNTEAFF
TRBV5-5	TRBJ1-2	-	-	TGTGCCAGCAGCGCGGAGCTTGGGGGCGATTATGGCTACACCTTC	CASSAELGGDYGYTF
TRBV6-5	TRBJ1-2	-	once	TGTGCCGGGAGGGGGTCGTCTAACTATGGCTACACCTTC	CAGRGSSNYGYTF
TRBV28	TRBJ2-2	-	-	TGTGCCAGCAGGGGGGCCGAAAAGAACACCGGGGAGCTGTTTTTT	CASRGAEKNTGELFF
TRBV3-1/TRBV3-2	TRBJ2-7	-	-	TGTGCCAGCAGCCAAGCCCCCGGCTACGAGCAGTACTTC	CASSQAPGYEQYF